A selection of T cell receptor beta chains follows, all from one sample in a study of blood T cell repertoires in COVID-19. Data came from immunoSEQ multiplex PCR; TCRdb stores just in-frame clones and leaves some out. Of some 60,000 clones listed, approximately 81% are singletons. The sample consisted of peripheral blood. The receptor source for this set is a woman older than 75 with active or convalescent COVID-19. CDR3s include the opening cysteine and the closing phenylalanine or tryptophan. D genes are given only for firm matches. Expanded clones get a size class; other rows say once, few or many, or leave the size out.

J gene: TRBJ1-6
clone size: NA
V gene: TRBV18
D gene: NA
CDR3 DNA: TGTGCCAGCTCACCATTCCAGGGGAATTCACCCCTCCACTTT
CDR3 protein: CASSPFQGNSPLHF

J gene: TRBJ1-2
clone size: many
V gene: TRBV11-2
D gene: TRBD1
CDR3 DNA: TGTGCCAGCAGCCGGACATCGGGGGACAGCAATGGCTACACCTTC
CDR3 protein: CASSRTSGDSNGYTF

J gene: TRBJ1-1
clone size: NA
V gene: TRBV28
D gene: TRBD1
CDR3 DNA: TGTGCCAGCAAAGGGGGCGTGAACACTGAAGCTTTCTTT
CDR3 protein: CASKGGVNTEAFF

J gene: TRBJ2-3
clone size: NA
V gene: TRBV6-5
D gene: NA
CDR3 DNA: TGTGCAGTTTGGAGCGGCGATTATACGCAGTATTTT
CDR3 protein: CAVWSGDYTQYF

J gene: TRBJ1-5
clone size: NA
V gene: TRBV9
D gene: NA
CDR3 DNA: TGTGCCAGCAGCGTAGCAGGAGGGACCAATCAGCCCCAGCATTTT
CDR3 protein: CASSVAGGTNQPQHF

J gene: TRBJ1-2
clone size: NA
V gene: TRBV9
D gene: TRBD1
CDR3 DNA: TGTGCCAGCAGCGTAGGGACAGGGGACTTGGGGGGCTACACCTTC
CDR3 protein: CASSVGTGDLGGYTF

J gene: TRBJ1-1
clone size: NA
V gene: TRBV5-8
D gene: NA
CDR3 DNA: TGTGCCAGCAGCTTGGTTGTATACGTAGAAGCACTTGAAGCTTTCTTT
CDR3 protein: CASSLVVYVEALEAFF

J gene: TRBJ2-3
clone size: once
V gene: TRBV2
D gene: NA
CDR3 DNA: TGTGCCAGCAGAGGGGTACGTGGCACAGATACGCAGTATTTT
CDR3 protein: CASRGVRGTDTQYF

J gene: TRBJ2-1
clone size: NA
V gene: TRBV5-1
D gene: TRBD2
CDR3 DNA: TGCGCCAGCAGCCCGGGGGGGCCAAATGAGCAGTTCTTC
CDR3 protein: CASSPGGPNEQFF

J gene: TRBJ1-2
clone size: NA
V gene: TRBV6-5
D gene: TRBD1
CDR3 DNA: TGTGCCAGCAGGTCTTCCGGGACAGACTATGGCTACACCTTC
CDR3 protein: CASRSSGTDYGYTF

J gene: TRBJ2-5
clone size: NA
V gene: TRBV11-2
D gene: TRBD1
CDR3 DNA: TGTGCCAGCAGCATGACAGGGGGCGCGGAGACCCAGTACTTC
CDR3 protein: CASSMTGGAETQYF

J gene: TRBJ2-7
clone size: NA
V gene: TRBV3-1/TRBV3-2
D gene: NA
CDR3 DNA: TGTGCCAGCAGCCACGAGGGAATGGGTCGGTACTTC
CDR3 protein: CASSHEGMGRYF

J gene: TRBJ1-1
clone size: NA
V gene: TRBV5-6
D gene: NA
CDR3 DNA: TGTGCCAGCAGCTTGCAGGGGATCGCTGAAGCTTTCTTT
CDR3 protein: CASSLQGIAEAFF

J gene: TRBJ1-6
clone size: NA
V gene: TRBV10-1
D gene: NA
CDR3 DNA: TGCGCCAGCAGTGTAGCAGGGCTAGATGTTAATTCACCCCTCCACTTT
CDR3 protein: CASSVAGLDVNSPLHF

J gene: TRBJ1-2
clone size: NA
V gene: TRBV7-9
D gene: NA
CDR3 DNA: TGTGCCAGCAGCTTATCCCGGACAGAGCGCTATGGCTACACCTTC
CDR3 protein: CASSLSRTERYGYTF

J gene: TRBJ1-1
clone size: NA
V gene: TRBV6-1
D gene: NA
CDR3 DNA: TGTGCCAGCAGTGAGTATGAAGCTTTCTTT
CDR3 protein: CASSEYEAFF

J gene: TRBJ1-1
clone size: once
V gene: TRBV4-3
D gene: NA
CDR3 DNA: TGCGCCAGCAGGTCCATCCAGGGGACTGAAGCTTTCTTT
CDR3 protein: CASRSIQGTEAFF

J gene: TRBJ1-3
clone size: NA
V gene: TRBV7-2
D gene: NA
CDR3 DNA: TGTGCCAGCAGCTTTGGGGTGGGGACTTCTGGAAACACCATATATTTT
CDR3 protein: CASSFGVGTSGNTIYF

J gene: TRBJ1-3
clone size: few
V gene: TRBV28
D gene: NA
CDR3 DNA: TGTGCCAGCAGTTTATTTCAGGTCTCCTCTGGAAACACCATATATTTT
CDR3 protein: CASSLFQVSSGNTIYF

J gene: TRBJ1-1
clone size: NA
V gene: TRBV28
D gene: NA
CDR3 DNA: TGTGCCAGCCTAAGGCAGGGAGGGGACACTGAAGCTTTCTTT
CDR3 protein: CASLRQGGDTEAFF

J gene: TRBJ1-3
clone size: NA
V gene: TRBV3-1/TRBV3-2
D gene: NA
CDR3 DNA: TGTGCCAGCAGCCAAGCGGGGGTTGGTGGAAACACCATATATTTT
CDR3 protein: CASSQAGVGGNTIYF

J gene: TRBJ1-1
clone size: NA
V gene: TRBV28
D gene: NA
CDR3 DNA: TGTGCCAGCAGCTCCACGGACGCAGGGCCGTCTAAAGCTTTCTTT
CDR3 protein: CASSSTDAGPSKAFF

J gene: TRBJ2-2
clone size: NA
V gene: TRBV10-1
D gene: NA
CDR3 DNA: TGCGCCAGCAGGAAAGCGGAGTCCGGGGAGCTGTTTTTT
CDR3 protein: CASRKAESGELFF